What follows describes a single T cell receptor (beta chain). Its antigen remains unknown. This specimen comes from a study of shared clonotypes between healthy human individuals. Study-wide context: The composition of the donors was a couple of women and a few men aged 18 to 49.

Germline values: CDR1 KGHSH, CDR2 LQKENI. V was pared by 2 bases and J by 6 bases, with 12 bases between. CDR3 length: 14 amino acids. Sequenced by immunoSEQ multiplex PCR; TCRdb stores in-frame clones only, minus some. The sample lists 550,000 to 850,000 clones; around 74% were seen once. Overall study results and limits: Of the naive CD4 clonotypes, around 5.2% were shared across a handful of donors.

The chain combines TRBV18 with TRBJ2-3, with D tentatively TRBD1 (6 bases). Sequencing was done on a sample of memory CD4+ T cells sorted from blood. The subset here: CD45RA-negative fraction. This receptor was identified in a woman under 40 in good health. This CDR3 reads CASSPTGSWDTQYF. The CDR3, as DNA: TGTGCCAGCTCACCAACAGGGTCGTGGGATACGCAGTATTTT.